This T cell receptor beta chain was retrieved from a study of cytomegalovirus exposure and HLA in healthy donors (dated by TCRdb to 2016 to 2017). Context from the whole study: An earlier analysis of several hundred of the donors reported approximately 300 Gb of sequence data and 120 million or so unique TCR beta sequences from 190 million or so T cells. Roughly 300 gigabases of sequencing data and around 88 million unique TCR sequences made up an early release that covered 500 to 650 HLA-typed donors. Of the roughly 430 genotyped donors, roughly 85% fell in the genetic ancestry cluster associated with self-reported Caucasian donors. The study was designed to test whether signatures of past pathogen exposure could be identified by cataloging public T cell receptors. The study used immunosequencing to profile the T cell repertoires of 670 or so subjects and linked those repertoires to cytomegalovirus serostatus. Along with the roughly 700-subject first cohort, a separate validation cohort of about 110 different subjects was used. To predict cytomegalovirus infection status, the study combined high-throughput TCR immunosequencing, statistical association of individual TCRs with disease status, and machine learning. A later analysis re-analyzed previously published TCR beta repertoires from approximately 670 donors and added high-resolution HLA genotyping to study TCR occurrence patterns. Rather than using new phenotypic data, the later analysis identified candidate immune exposures from TCR beta sequences and from how often those sequences occurred across donors. An earlier analysis of 587 of the donors used high-throughput TCR beta sequencing to judge whether each TCR beta V gene segment behaved as functional or pseudogenic. Donor age, sex, ethnicity and CMV serostatus were compiled alongside the repertoire data. Genome-wide SNP genotypes for about 55% of the roughly 670 donors were used in a later genetic analysis, which treated that subset as a discovery cohort. Every repertoire in the discovery cohort had been generated on one and the same sequencing platform. Class I and class II HLA loci were covered by the typing at four-digit resolution. The number of donors typed differed by locus, with roughly 620-640 for A, B, C, DRB1 and DQB1, around 500 for DQA1, about 610 for DPA1, and some 440 for DPB1. Four to six DR-DQ haplotypes were handled as single units for association and clustering, since linkage in the cohort was strong. Across around 400 genotyped donors of the cohort, an average of roughly 250,000 unique TCR beta nucleotide sequences per donor were sequenced, and around 20% of those sequences were non-productive. What the research found in general, with its limitations: While some public TCRs were present in many individuals, most TCR sequences turned up only very rarely across donors. Roughly uniform sequencing depth across donors was assumed in presence/absence analyses, although this assumption may not hold. CMV serostatus was the only immune exposure information available for the cohort. A few of the identified cytomegalovirus-associated TCR beta chains were confirmed in vitro to be specific for cytomegalovirus antigens. An association between a missense DCLRE1C variant and V-gene and J-gene trimming of TCR beta chains was found in a later genetic analysis and replicated in an independent cohort. In a later analysis, around 17,000 TCR beta sequences were associated with specific HLA alleles at a false discovery rate of 0.05. In both the original and validation cohorts, the classifier was reported to diagnose cytomegalovirus status with high specificity and sensitivity. In a later analysis, TCR association rates were found to vary across HLA loci, with the most associated TCRs seen for DRB1 alleles and the fewest for HLA-C alleles. HLA typing was unavailable for some donors at each locus, so association tests used only the typed subset. Linkage disequilibrium might explain the correlated functional status among segregating V segments, but an unknown experimental factor could not be ruled out. In an earlier analysis of approximately 590 of the donors, most TCR beta V segments appeared in productive rearrangements about 90% or about 30% of the time, broadly matching IMGT annotations. A further reported finding was that TCR beta sequences accurately predicted the HLA-A and HLA-B alleles for most subjects in the first cohort. Over 15 rarely observed V segments, including chromosome 9 orphons, were excluded from the earlier analysis of about 610 of the donors because counts were too low. According to a later analysis, most CMV-associated TCR beta chains appeared to be HLA-restricted, and the HLA associations seemed to be driven largely by CMV exposure. Assigning TCR associations to individual alleles was difficult when HLA alleles, especially DR and DQ, strongly co-occurred. In a later analysis, HLA-associated TCR beta chains showed more clonal expansion and lower generation probabilities than non-associated chains that were equally common. According to a later genetic analysis, donors in an Asian-associated ancestry cluster had fewer N-insertions in productive TCRs than the approximately 670-donor mean. A later analysis reported that several top co-occurrence clusters appeared linked to parvovirus B19, influenza, CMV and Epstein-Barr virus. The cohort was sequenced for TCR beta chains only, and without alpha or paired-chain data the features that could be detected were limited. Some IMGT-functional V segments, including TRBV6-2 and TRBV6-3, could not be distinguished by the 87-base-pair reads and were therefore excluded. According to the authors, the approach could potentially be generalized to other disease states and immunological phenotypes. The study gave a list of 150 to 200 TCR beta chains associated with cytomegalovirus. A cluster of highly shared sequence variants was judged likely to represent a technical artifact of the sequencing pipeline.

From the cysteine up to the phenylalanine, the CDR3 has a length of 15 residues. Of the read, only the CDR3 DNA is kept; its 45 bases are in frame from base 1. Trimming takes 3 bases off V and 5 bases off J; junction bases not matched to a gene: 6. In the germline V gene, CDR1 corresponds to SGDLS and CDR2 to YYNGEE. Libraries were built with the immunoSEQ multiplex PCR assay. For the multiplex PCR, a mixture combining 60 forward primers for TCR Vbeta segments and 13 reverse primers for TCR Jbeta segments was used. The CDR3 region of rearranged TCR beta genes was amplified from genomic DNA with a multiplex PCR assay. On the Illumina HiSeq System, the amplified TCR beta libraries were sequenced as 87-base-pair reads. The original methods were these. A later analysis tallied tens of millions of unique TCR beta chains across the 666 repertoires, and about 12 million of those chains were shared by two or more donors. Raw reads were error-corrected and collapsed into unique sequences with a nearest-neighbor algorithm that merged closely related sequences to remove PCR and sequencing errors. To assign V, D and J gene segments, CDR3 sequences were aligned to IMGT reference sequences. For a sequence to be retained, a match of at least six nucleotides to both a V gene segment and a J gene segment was required. Rearrangements were classified as productive when the CDR3 lacked stop codons and remained in frame with V and J, and all other rearrangements were classified as non-productive. Following IMGT convention, CDR3 was defined as the stretch from the second conserved V-encoded cysteine to the conserved J-encoded phenylalanine. The earlier analysis of about 590 of the donors excluded sequences that lacked an unambiguous match to a single V gene segment. An earlier analysis of a few hundred of the donors called V segments functional above 56.7% productive rearrangements and segregating when the between-donor standard deviation exceeded 5%. A statistical classification framework was built to diagnose cytomegalovirus status from the catalog of TCR beta chain sequences. In a later analysis, TCR nucleotide sequences were compared against IMGT/GENE-DB human TR gene sequences so that V and J genes could be assigned. A later analysis assigned CDR3 sequences and most-parsimonious VDJ recombination scenarios with the TCRdist pipeline. In a later analysis, each TCR beta chain was defined by its CDR3 amino acid sequence together with its V-gene family, and reads lacking a unique V-gene family were excluded. As a way to deal with suspected cross-contamination and a sequencing artifact, a later analysis dropped hundreds of nucleotide sequences that were highly shared and had low generation probability. A later analysis calculated a clonal expansion index for each public chain from normalized within-repertoire ranks of inferred template counts. A later analysis computed generation probabilities with a VDJ recombination model fitted to out-of-frame rearrangements, and checked the results against IGoR. Hypergeometric tests were used in a later analysis to score TCR-TCR, TCR-HLA and TCR-CMV co-occurrence, with a repertoire-size bias correction applied to the TCR pairs. False discovery rates were estimated in a later analysis by permuting HLA or CMV assignments 20 times. In a later analysis, co-occurring TCRs were grouped using DBSCAN, and TCRdist sequence similarity was added for clustering within HLA-allele-positive subsets. For co-occurrence clustering, repertoires with fewer than 30,000 or more than 120,000 public chains were excluded, along with roughly 5 repertoires with anomalous nucleotide sharing. The immuneACCESS repertoire file appears here via TCRdb, limited to in-frame rearrangements. These files lack a portion of the clones; in checked studies, under half of the deficit traces to unresolved V genes, and the cause of the others is not known. V and J calls and clone size are as listed in that table; D and trimming were resolved from the DNA. Within this sample are about 160,000 clones, with 85% of them counted one time only. Roughly 2.2% of the sample comes from the top ten.

Points on this clone: The clone's antigen remains unknown. It has no much larger one-base neighbor in the sample; base qualities were not kept.

The cohort was made up of roughly 670 healthy bone marrow donors. Cohort members were all nominally healthy when sampled, although unrecorded immune exposures were likely present. The donor tested CMV seropositive and was one of the 289 seropositive cohort members. Each donor provided a peripheral blood sample, and peripheral blood mononuclear cells were used for TCR beta sequencing. Genomic DNA extraction from the blood cell samples was performed with the Qiagen DNeasy Blood Extraction Kit. Material for sequencing was PBMCs. This TCR was sampled from a man between 18 and 29 years old in good health and CMV-seropositive. The rearranged chain carries TRBV9 and TRBJ2-2; TRBD2 agrees with 8 junctional bases. The DNA sequence is TGTGCCAGCAGCGCCGGGGGGACTAGGACCGGGGAGCTGTTTTTT. This encodes CASSAGGTRTGELFF.